The 11 T cell receptor beta chains presented below share a single source sample, sequenced in a study of T-cell reconstitution after alpha-beta-depleted transplantation in children listed by TCRdb under 2016. The treatment or condition label, read with the paper, signifies: allogeneic hematopoietic cell transplantation with graft depleted of TCRalphabeta T cells and CD19 B cells. The library was produced with PCR. Sequenced using an Illumina HiSeq 2500. TCR libraries were prepared with molecular barcoding, using unique molecular identifiers to normalize TCRbeta repertoire quantification. TCRdb took the public reads, trimmed them with fastp at Q25, ran MiXCR for clone calling and kept in-frame beta chains. Rows are unified per CDR3 protein, each entry keeping the most common DNA and genes. The sample table shows about 200,000 distinct CDR3 sequences, and approximately 7% are seen once. Of the sample, less than 7% is held by the ten largest clones.

The source was PBMCs, collected before TCRalphabeta/CD19-depleted stem cell transplant. These receptors all stem from a boy between 2 and 10 years old with acute lymphoblastic leukemia, due to receive a stem cell transplant.

This clonotype was seen ten or more times. The rearrangement joins TRBV15 to TRBJ2-5; D may correspond to TRBD1 or TRBD2 (6 bases each). Germline V lookup: CDR1 LNHNV, CDR2 YYDKDF (reference sequence). V lost 3 bases and J 5 bases, leaving 10 bases between the germline ends. The CDR3 spans 13 residues. CDR3 sequence reads: CATSSGGGETQYF. The CDR3 DNA is TGTGCCACCAGCAGCGGAGGGGGGGAGACCCAGTACTTC.

This clonotype has ten or more counts. V usage is TRBV6-2 or TRBV6-3 and J usage is TRBJ1-2, with TRBD1 identical over 7 bases. CDR3 length equals 15 residues. The trim removed 6 bases at V and 4 bases at J, leaving 11 bases unmatched. Germline V gene lookup returns CDR1 MNHEY and CDR2 SVGEGT. The CDR3 here is CASRGTAENPYGYTF. For the CDR3, the DNA is TGTGCCAGCAGAGGGACAGCGGAGAATCCCTATGGCTACACCTTC.

The chain joins TRBV5-5 to TRBJ1-5; D possibly corresponds to TRBD1 (6 bases). Per the germline V gene, CDR1 is SGHKS and CDR2 is YYEKEE (reference sequence). CDR3 size: 15 residues. V was trimmed by 4 bases and J by 6 bases, leaving 17 bases between them. As DNA, the CDR3 is TGTGCCAGCAGCAACCCGGGACAATGGGGTCAGCCCCAGCATTTT. It specifies CASSNPGQWGQPQHF.

This clonotype was counted between two and nine times. The V and J genes are TRBV27 and TRBJ1-1; possible D gene TRBD1, 6 bases. Germline CDR1 is MNHEY and CDR2 is SMNVEV (reference sequence). V shed 7 bases and J shed 1 base, with 13 bases lying between them. The CDR3 contains 14 residues. CDR3 loop: CASTTGQPNTEAFF. In nucleotides, the CDR3 is TGTGCCAGCACCACTGGACAGCCGAACACTGAAGCTTTCTTT.

Remarks on this clonotype: Possible read error: a much larger clone is one base away. The chain carries TRBV5-6 and TRBJ2-7, with D possibly matching TRBD1 (5 bases). Germline lookup yields CDR1 SGHDT and CDR2 YYEEEE. CDR3 size: 13 residues. V lost 8 bases, J lost 4 bases, and 16 bases lay in between. The CDR3 here is CARSPETEYEQYF. The CDR3 DNA follows: TGTGCCAGGAGCCCGGAGACAGAGTACGAGCAGTACTTC.

This clonotype was seen a few times. The rearrangement joins TRBV11-1 to TRBJ2-3; 8 nucleotides match TRBD2. V shed 2 bases and J 5 bases; nucleotides not matched to a gene: 15. From germline, CDR1 is SGHAT and CDR2 FQDESV (reference sequence). CDR3 length: 18 residues. The CDR3 sequence: CASSLSPFAAGEEDTQYF. The CDR3 region has the DNA TGTGCCAGCAGCTTATCTCCCTTCGCAGCGGGAGAGGAAGATACGCAGTATTTT. The entire variable domain, with the rest obtained from reference TRBV11-1 and TRBJ2-3, is as follows: EAEVAQSPRYKITEKSQAVAFWCDPISGHATLYWYRQILGQGPELLVQFQDESVVDDSQLPKDRFSAERLKGVDSTLKIQPAELGDSAMYLCASSLSPFAAGEEDTQYFGPGTRLTVL.

This clonotype has at least ten counts. The chain carries TRBV7-9 and TRBJ2-7; 10 bases align to TRBD2. CDR3 length equals 17 residues. The V segment lost 4 bases and the J segment 6 bases; nucleotides outside the gene matches: 15. Germline-derived CDR1 and CDR2 are SEHNR and FQNEAQ (reference sequence). CDR3 sequence (DNA): TGTGCCAGCAGCTCCCCACTGGGAAGCGGGAGGGCCCCCGAGCAGTACTTC. It yields the protein CASSSPLGSGRAPEQYF.

This clonotype has only a few counts. The chain employs TRBV5-1 and TRBJ2-7; TRBD1 matches 9 bases. The CDR3 has 14 amino acids. V lost 3 bases and J lost 5; bases outside the gene matches: 6. CDR1 is SGHRS and CDR2 is YFSETQ in the germline V gene. CDR3 protein: CASSSRDRAHEQYF. Written as DNA, the CDR3 is TGCGCCAGCAGCTCCCGGGACAGGGCCCACGAGCAGTACTTC.

This chain uses TRBV11-2 with TRBJ2-7; tentative D call: TRBD2 (6 bases). CDR1 is SGHAT and CDR2 is FQNNGV in the germline V gene. This CDR3 is 17 amino acids long. Trimming stripped 1 base from V and 5 bases from J, with 21 bases between. The CDR3: CASSLAPRLDSIDEQYF. The CDR3, as DNA: TGTGCCAGCAGCTTAGCCCCACGACTAGATTCCATTGACGAGCAGTACTTC.

This clonotype was counted ten times or more. V usage is TRBV5-1 and J usage is TRBJ2-1; 7 bases map to TRBD1. Germline assignment: CDR1 SGHRS and CDR2 YFSETQ. The V segment lost 4 bases and the J segment 3 bases; nucleotides outside the gene matches: 10. The CDR3 has 16 amino acids. The CDR3 DNA reads as TGCGCCAGCAGCCCGATGTTGGGACAGTACTACAATGAGCAGTTCTTC. This gives the protein CASSPMLGQYYNEQFF.

This clonotype was counted ten times or more. The rearrangement joins TRBV7-3 to TRBJ2-7, with D unclear. The V gene's germline CDR1 is SGHTA and CDR2 FQGTGA. The CDR3 is made up of 13 amino acids. The V end was cut by 0 bases, the J end by 6 bases, with 9 bases between. CDR3 protein: CASSLTYHGEQYF. The CDR3 DNA follows: TGTGCCAGCAGCTTAACATATCATGGCGAGCAGTACTTC.